These T cell receptor beta chains were read from a single sample in a study of cytomegalovirus exposure and HLA in healthy donors. The table came from immunoSEQ multiplex PCR; TCRdb's copy has only in-frame clones and leaves some out. The sample has roughly 130,000 clones; around 80% are singletons. Specimen: PBMCs. These receptors were collected from a woman in her late teens or twenties in good health and CMV-seropositive. Both conserved end residues are part of each CDR3. A D gene is named only where the DNA matches it firmly. Clone size appears in some rows only: once, few, many, or a class for an expanded clone.

clone_size j_call v_call cdr3_length d_call cdr3_aa cdr3_nt
- TRBJ2-1 TRBV29-1 15 TRBD1 CSAGTAESKNNEQFF TGCAGCGCTGGGACAGCGGAATCCAAGAACAATGAGCAGTTCTTC
few TRBJ2-7 TRBV6-6 14 - CASSLIGVSYEQYF TGTGCCAGCAGCCTCATCGGAGTCTCTTACGAGCAGTACTTC
- TRBJ2-7 TRBV4-1 15 - CASSQQTGSVYEQYF TGCGCCAGCAGCCAACAGACCGGGTCGGTATACGAGCAGTACTTC
- TRBJ2-1 TRBV18 14 TRBD2 CASSKGLVNNEQFF TGTGCCAGCTCAAAGGGACTAGTCAACAATGAGCAGTTCTTC
- TRBJ1-1 TRBV25-1 17 - CASSSSLGSAPGTEAFF TGTGCCAGCAGTTCGAGTCTTGGGTCCGCTCCGGGCACTGAAGCTTTCTTT
- TRBJ1-2 TRBV6-1 14 - CASSPQGKNDGYTF TGTGCCAGCAGCCCCCAGGGAAAGAACGATGGCTACACCTTC
- TRBJ1-1 TRBV9 16 TRBD1 CASSVGQGAQGTEAFF TGTGCCAGCAGCGTAGGACAGGGGGCGCAGGGGACTGAAGCTTTCTTT
- TRBJ1-2 TRBV27 14 - CASSSTRRTYGYTF TGTGCCAGCAGTTCTACCAGGCGAACCTATGGCTACACCTTC
- TRBJ1-1 TRBV11-2 15 - CASRTPGLSNTEAFF TGTGCCAGCCGAACTCCGGGACTCTCGAACACTGAAGCTTTCTTT
once TRBJ2-5 TRBV30 13 - CAWKQGHQETQYF TGTGCCTGGAAACAGGGACACCAAGAGACCCAGTACTTC
- TRBJ2-7 TRBV4-2 13 - CASSQGGPYEQYF TGTGCCAGCAGCCAAGGCGGGCCTTACGAGCAGTACTTC
- TRBJ1-2 TRBV5-4 14 - CASSFTGMDYGYTF TGTGCCAGCAGCTTCACAGGGATGGACTATGGCTACACCTTC
- TRBJ2-7 TRBV4-1 15 TRBD1 CASSPYRGGAYEQYF TGCGCCAGCAGTCCCTACAGGGGTGGTGCCTACGAGCAGTACTTC
- TRBJ2-2 TRBV10-3 13 TRBD1 CAIRGTATGELFF TGTGCCATCAGGGGGACAGCTACCGGGGAGCTGTTTTTT
- TRBJ2-2 TRBV2 16 - CASSLSSVGNTGELFF TGTGCCAGCAGCTTATCTAGCGTCGGGAACACCGGGGAGCTGTTTTTT
- TRBJ2-1 TRBV6-6 15 - CASSSQGLGYNEQFF TGTGCCAGCAGTTCGCAGGGGTTGGGTTACAATGAGCAGTTCTTC
- TRBJ1-1 TRBV11-2 14 - CASSLTRLLAEAFF TGTGCCAGCAGCTTAACCCGGTTACTCGCTGAAGCTTTCTTT